This entry lists 5 T cell receptor beta chains sequenced from one sample in a study of T cells after posttransplantation cyclophosphamide. TCRdb's copy holds only in-frame clones and misses some; the assay was immunoSEQ multiplex PCR. Of around 10,000 clones in the sample, more than 75% were seen once. Cyclophosphamide on days +3 and +4 followed busulfan-fludarabine conditioning and a marrow graft. The sample was CD4+ T cells sorted from PBMCs, taken after allogeneic stem cell transplant with posttransplant cyclophosphamide. These TCRs come from a male patient aged 30 to 39 who received an allogeneic stem cell transplant from a related donor, was CMV-positive, and had acute GVHD only. Some T cells may be the graft donor's.

V usage is TRBV2 and J usage is TRBJ2-2; 10 bases map to TRBD2. The germline CDR1 and CDR2 sequences are SNHLY and FYNNEI. V shed 6 bases and J 4 bases; nucleotides not matched to a gene: 5. The CDR3 is made up of 15 amino acids. The CDR3 loop is CASRKASGGTGELFF. In nucleotides, the CDR3 is TGTGCCAGCAGGAAAGCTAGCGGGGGCACCGGGGAGCTGTTTTTT.

This clone was recorded a few times. The V and J genes are TRBV4-3 and TRBJ1-1; maybe TRBD1 (6 bases). This CDR3 has 15 amino acids. Trimming pared 0 bases from V and 4 bases from J, leaving 12 bases between. In germline, CDR1 is LGHNA, CDR2 YSLEER. CDR3 region: CASSQDGGGRTEAFF. The CDR3 DNA sequence: TGCGCCAGCAGCCAAGATGGGGGGGGCCGCACTGAAGCTTTCTTT.

The V gene is TRBV10-1, the J gene TRBJ1-5; D possibly corresponds to TRBD1 (6 bases). V lost 3 bases and J lost 5, with 8 bases in between. CDR3 length: 13 residues. Germline loops: CDR1 WNHNN, CDR2 SYGVQD (reference sequence). CDR3 residues: CASSDRQDQPQHF. The DNA of the CDR3 is TGCGCCAGCAGTGATCGACAGGATCAGCCCCAGCATTTT.

The rearrangement links TRBV28 to TRBJ1-2, with D perhaps matching TRBD1 (6 bases). Germline-derived CDR1 and CDR2 are MDHEN and SYDVKM. This CDR3 is built from 13 residues. V lost 5 bases to trimming and J lost 8 bases, with 15 bases between them. DNA for the CDR3: TGTGCCAGCAGTATCCCCGGGGGGCTCGGCTACACCTTC. Its protein product is CASSIPGGLGYTF.

This chain joins TRBV5-5 and TRBJ2-1, with TRBD2 matching 9 bases. The junction had 5 bases not matched to a gene; V was cut back by 2 bases and J by 5 bases. Germline V lookup: CDR1 SGHKS, CDR2 YYEKEE (reference sequence). The CDR3 covers 15 residues. This CDR3 reads CASSFLGLANNEQFF. CDR3 in DNA: TGTGCCAGCAGCTTCTTGGGACTAGCCAACAATGAGCAGTTCTTC.